Listed below are T cell receptor beta chains from one sample, sequenced in a study of blood T cell repertoires in COVID-19. Here immunoSEQ multiplex PCR was the method, and the copy in TCRdb shows in-frame clones only, minus some. Here the sample spans about 89,000 clones, approximately 90% being singletons. Specimen: peripheral blood. The receptors originated from a male donor with acute or convalescent COVID-19. Both conserved end residues are part of each CDR3. Each record gives: V gene, D gene, J gene, clone size, CDR3 protein, CDR3 DNA. A D gene is named only where the DNA matches it firmly. Clone size appears in some rows only: once, few, many, or a class for an expanded clone.

TRBV5-1,.,TRBJ2-7,.,CASSLVGDSSYEQYF,TGCGCCAGCAGCTTGGTAGGGGATAGTTCCTACGAGCAGTACTTC
TRBV27,.,TRBJ2-7,.,CASSSYREYEQYF,TGTGCCAGCAGTTCTTACAGGGAATACGAGCAGTACTTC
TRBV12-3/TRBV12-4,.,TRBJ2-3,.,CASMDIADTQYF,TGTGCCAGCATGGACATCGCAGATACGCAGTATTTT
TRBV7-6,TRBD1,TRBJ2-5,.,CASSPSTGTKTQYF,TGTGCCAGCAGCCCCTCGACAGGGACGAAGACCCAGTACTTC
TRBV7-2,.,TRBJ2-7,few,CASSATLEQYF,TGTGCCAGCAGCGCTACCTTGGAGCAGTACTTC
TRBV13,.,TRBJ1-1,.,CASSGARGNTEAFF,TGTGCCAGCAGCGGAGCGAGAGGGAACACTGAAGCTTTCTTT
TRBV18,.,TRBJ1-4,.,CASSPVRSEAEKLFF,TGTGCCAGCTCACCAGTGAGGTCAGAAGCGGAAAAACTGTTTTTT
TRBV29-1,.,TRBJ2-7,.,CSAQDGSYEQYF,TGCAGCGCCCAGGATGGATCCTACGAGCAGTACTTC
TRBV2,.,TRBJ2-7,few,CASAPGTRNYEQYF,TGTGCCAGTGCCCCCGGGACAAGGAACTACGAGCAGTACTTC
TRBV6-2/TRBV6-3,.,TRBJ1-5,.,CASSYTGSYSNQPQHF,TGTGCCAGCAGTTACACGGGATCTTATAGCAATCAGCCCCAGCATTTT
TRBV19,.,TRBJ2-7,.,CATSPGRGQYF,TGTGCCACCTCCCCCGGCAGGGGGCAGTACTTC
TRBV7-7,.,TRBJ2-5,.,CASSLGDLSQETQYF,TGTGCTAGCAGCTTAGGTGACTTGTCGCAAGAGACCCAGTACTTC